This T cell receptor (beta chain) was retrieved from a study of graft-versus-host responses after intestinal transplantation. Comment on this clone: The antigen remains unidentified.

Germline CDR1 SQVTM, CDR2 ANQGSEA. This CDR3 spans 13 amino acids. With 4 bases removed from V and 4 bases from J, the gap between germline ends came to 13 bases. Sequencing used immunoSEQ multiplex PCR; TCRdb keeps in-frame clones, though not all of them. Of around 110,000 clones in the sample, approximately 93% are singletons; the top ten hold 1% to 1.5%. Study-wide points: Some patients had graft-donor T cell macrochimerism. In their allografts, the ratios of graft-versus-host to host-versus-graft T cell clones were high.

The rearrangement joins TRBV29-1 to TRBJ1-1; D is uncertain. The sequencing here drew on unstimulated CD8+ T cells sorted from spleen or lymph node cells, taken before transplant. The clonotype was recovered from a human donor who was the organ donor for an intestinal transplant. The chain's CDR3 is CSVVFGFPTEAFF. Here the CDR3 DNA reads TGCAGCGTTGTATTTGGGTTCCCCACTGAAGCTTTCTTT.